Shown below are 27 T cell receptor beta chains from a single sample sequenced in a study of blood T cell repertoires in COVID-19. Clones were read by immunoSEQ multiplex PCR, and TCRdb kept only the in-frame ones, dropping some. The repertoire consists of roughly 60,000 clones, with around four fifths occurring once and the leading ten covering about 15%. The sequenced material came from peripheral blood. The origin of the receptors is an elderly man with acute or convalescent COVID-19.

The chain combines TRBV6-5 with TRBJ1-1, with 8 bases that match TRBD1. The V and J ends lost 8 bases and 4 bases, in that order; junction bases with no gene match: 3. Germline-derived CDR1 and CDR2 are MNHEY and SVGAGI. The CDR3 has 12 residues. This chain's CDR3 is CASGTGGTEAFF. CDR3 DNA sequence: TGTGCCAGCGGAACAGGGGGCACTGAAGCTTTCTTT.

The DNA of the CDR3 is TGCGCCAGCAGCCAAGATGGGGCGCGAGAGACCCAGTACTTC. It translates to CASSQDGARETQYF. The chain employs TRBV4-1 and TRBJ2-5; D is possibly TRBD1 (5 bases). V was trimmed by 0 bases and J by 4 bases, leaving 9 bases between them. The CDR3 runs to 14 residues. Germline V lookup: CDR1 MGHRA, CDR2 YSYEKL.

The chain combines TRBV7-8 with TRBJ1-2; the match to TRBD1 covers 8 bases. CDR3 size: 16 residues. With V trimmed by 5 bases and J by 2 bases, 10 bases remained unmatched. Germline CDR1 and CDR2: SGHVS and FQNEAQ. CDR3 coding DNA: TGTGCCAGCAGCACGCGGACAGGGCGCTTCAACTATGGCTACACCTTC. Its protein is CASSTRTGRFNYGYTF.

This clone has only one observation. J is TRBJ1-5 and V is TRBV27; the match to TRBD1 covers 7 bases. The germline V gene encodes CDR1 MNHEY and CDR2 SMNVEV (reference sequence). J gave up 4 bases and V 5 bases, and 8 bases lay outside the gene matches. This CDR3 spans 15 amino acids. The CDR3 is CASSPWDRANQPQHF. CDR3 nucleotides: TGTGCCAGCAGTCCATGGGACAGAGCAAATCAGCCCCAGCATTTT.

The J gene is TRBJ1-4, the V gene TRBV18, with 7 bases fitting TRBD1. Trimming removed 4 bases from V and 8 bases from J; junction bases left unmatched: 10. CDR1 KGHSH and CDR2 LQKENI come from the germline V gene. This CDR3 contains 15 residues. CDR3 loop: CASSLNRGEGEKLFF. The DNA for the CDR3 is TGTGCCAGCTCACTGAACAGGGGAGAGGGCGAAAAACTGTTTTTT.

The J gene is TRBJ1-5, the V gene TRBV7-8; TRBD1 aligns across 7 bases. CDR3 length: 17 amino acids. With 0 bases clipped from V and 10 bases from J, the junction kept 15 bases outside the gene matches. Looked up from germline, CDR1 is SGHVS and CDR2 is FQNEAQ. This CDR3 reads CASSLAFIGGQNRPQHF. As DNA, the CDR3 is TGTGCCAGCAGCTTAGCTTTTATAGGGGGACAGAATCGTCCCCAGCATTTT.

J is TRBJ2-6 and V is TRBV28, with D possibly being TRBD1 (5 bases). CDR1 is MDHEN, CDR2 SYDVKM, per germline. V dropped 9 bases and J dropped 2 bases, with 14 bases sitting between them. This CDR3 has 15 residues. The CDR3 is CASIGESAGANVLTF. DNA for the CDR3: TGTGCCAGTATAGGGGAATCGGCTGGGGCCAACGTCCTGACTTTC.

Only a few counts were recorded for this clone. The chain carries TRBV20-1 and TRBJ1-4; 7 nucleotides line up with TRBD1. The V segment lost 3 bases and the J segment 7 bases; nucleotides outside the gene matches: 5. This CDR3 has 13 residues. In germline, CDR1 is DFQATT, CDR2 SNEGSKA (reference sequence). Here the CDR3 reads CSASRQGSEKLFF. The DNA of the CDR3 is TGCAGTGCTAGTCGACAGGGAAGTGAAAAACTGTTTTTT.

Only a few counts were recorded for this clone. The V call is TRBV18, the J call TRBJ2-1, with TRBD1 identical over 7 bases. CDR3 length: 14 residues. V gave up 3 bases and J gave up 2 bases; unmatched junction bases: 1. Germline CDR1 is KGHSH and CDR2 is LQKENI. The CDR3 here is CASSPTGAYNEQFF. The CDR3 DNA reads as TGTGCCAGCTCACCCACAGGGGCCTACAATGAGCAGTTCTTC.

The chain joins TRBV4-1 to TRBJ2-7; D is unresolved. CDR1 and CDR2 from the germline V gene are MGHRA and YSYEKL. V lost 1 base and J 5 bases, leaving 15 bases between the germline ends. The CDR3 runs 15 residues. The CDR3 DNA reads TGCGCCAGCAGCCAAGTTTACGACAACGGTAACGAGCAGTACTTC. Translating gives CASSQVYDNGNEQYF.

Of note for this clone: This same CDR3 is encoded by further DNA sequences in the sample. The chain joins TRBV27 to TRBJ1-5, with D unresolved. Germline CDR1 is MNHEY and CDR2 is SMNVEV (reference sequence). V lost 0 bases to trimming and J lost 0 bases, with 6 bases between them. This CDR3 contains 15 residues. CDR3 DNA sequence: TGTGCCAGCAGTTTATCGAGGTATAGCAATCAGCCCCAGCATTTT. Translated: CASSLSRYSNQPQHF.

CDR3 region: CASSQSWGDEQYF. The CDR3 nucleotides read TGCGCCAGCAGCCAAAGTTGGGGGGACGAGCAGTACTTC. The chain joins TRBV4-1 to TRBJ2-7; D might be TRBD2 (6 bases). CDR1 is MGHRA and CDR2 is YSYEKL in the germline V gene. The V end lost 2 bases, the J end lost 5 bases, and 10 bases lay between the germline ends. CDR3 length: 13 amino acids.

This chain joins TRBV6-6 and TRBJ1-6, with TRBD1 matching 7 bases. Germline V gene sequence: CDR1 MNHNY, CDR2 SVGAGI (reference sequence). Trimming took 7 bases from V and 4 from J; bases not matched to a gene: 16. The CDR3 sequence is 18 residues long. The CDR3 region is CASIRTIGTVDYNSPLHF. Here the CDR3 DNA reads TGTGCCAGCATTCGTACTATTGGGACAGTTGATTATAATTCACCCCTCCACTTT.

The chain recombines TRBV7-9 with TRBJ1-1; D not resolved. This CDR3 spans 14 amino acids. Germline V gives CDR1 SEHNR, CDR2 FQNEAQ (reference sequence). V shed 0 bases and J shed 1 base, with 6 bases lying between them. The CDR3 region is CASSLALGNTEAFF. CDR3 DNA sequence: TGTGCCAGCAGCTTAGCTCTCGGGAACACTGAAGCTTTCTTT.

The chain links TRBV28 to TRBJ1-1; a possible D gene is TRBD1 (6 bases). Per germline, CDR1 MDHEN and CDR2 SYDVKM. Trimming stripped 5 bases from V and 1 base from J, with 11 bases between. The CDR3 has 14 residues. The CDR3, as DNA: TGTGCCAGCAGTCCTGGACAGACGAACACTGAAGCTTTCTTT. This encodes CASSPGQTNTEAFF. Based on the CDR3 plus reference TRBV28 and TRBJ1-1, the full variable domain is DVKVTQSSRYLVKRTGEKVFLECVQDMDHENMFWYRQDPGLGLRLIYFSYDVKMKEKGDIPEGYSVSREKKERFSLILESASTNQTSMYLCASSPGQTNTEAFFGQGTRLTVV.

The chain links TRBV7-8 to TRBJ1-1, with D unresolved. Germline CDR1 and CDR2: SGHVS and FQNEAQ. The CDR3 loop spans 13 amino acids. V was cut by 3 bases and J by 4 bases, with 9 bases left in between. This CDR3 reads CASSFSSGTEAFF. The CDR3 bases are TGTGCCAGCAGCTTTAGCTCGGGCACTGAAGCTTTCTTT. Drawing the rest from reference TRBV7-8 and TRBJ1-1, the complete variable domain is GAGVSQSPRYKVAKRGQDVALRCDPISGHVSLFWYQQALGQGPEFLTYFQNEAQLDKSGLPSDRFFAERPEGSVSTLKIQRTQQEDSAVYLCASSFSSGTEAFFGQGTRLTVV.

The CDR3 here is CASSLDSYGNTIYF. The CDR3 DNA is TGTGCCAGCAGCTTAGACTCCTATGGAAACACCATATATTTT. V is TRBV13 and J is TRBJ1-3; D unclear. Trimming removed 1 base from V and 3 bases from J, with 7 bases in between. Germline CDR1 PRHDT, CDR2 FYEKMQ (reference sequence). The CDR3 covers 14 residues.

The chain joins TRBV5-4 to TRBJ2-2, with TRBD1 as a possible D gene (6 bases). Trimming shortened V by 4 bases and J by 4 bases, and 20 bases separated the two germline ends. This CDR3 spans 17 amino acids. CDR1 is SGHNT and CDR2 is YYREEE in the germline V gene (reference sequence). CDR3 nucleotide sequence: TGTGCCAGCAGCATAAGAACAGGGAAGGCGATCACCGGGGAGCTGTTTTTT. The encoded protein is CASSIRTGKAITGELFF.

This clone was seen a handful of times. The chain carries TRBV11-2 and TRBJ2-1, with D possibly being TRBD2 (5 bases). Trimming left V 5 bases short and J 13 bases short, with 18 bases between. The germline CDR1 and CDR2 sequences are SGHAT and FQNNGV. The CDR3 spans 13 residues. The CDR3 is CASSAMSGISQFF. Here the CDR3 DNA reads TGTGCCAGCAGCGCGATGTCGGGGATCAGCCAGTTCTTC.

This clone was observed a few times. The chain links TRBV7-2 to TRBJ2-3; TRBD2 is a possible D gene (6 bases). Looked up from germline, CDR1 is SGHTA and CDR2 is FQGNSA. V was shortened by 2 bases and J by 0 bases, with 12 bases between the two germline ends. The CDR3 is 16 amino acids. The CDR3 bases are TGTGCCAGCAGCTTAAAGCTGACTAGAAGCACAGATACGCAGTATTTT. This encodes CASSLKLTRSTDTQYF.

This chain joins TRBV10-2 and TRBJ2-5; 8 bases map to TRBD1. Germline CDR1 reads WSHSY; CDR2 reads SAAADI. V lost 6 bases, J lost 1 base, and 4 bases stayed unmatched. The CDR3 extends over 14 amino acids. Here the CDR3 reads CASSPDRVQETQYF. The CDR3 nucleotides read TGCGCCAGCAGCCCGGACAGGGTCCAAGAGACCCAGTACTTC.

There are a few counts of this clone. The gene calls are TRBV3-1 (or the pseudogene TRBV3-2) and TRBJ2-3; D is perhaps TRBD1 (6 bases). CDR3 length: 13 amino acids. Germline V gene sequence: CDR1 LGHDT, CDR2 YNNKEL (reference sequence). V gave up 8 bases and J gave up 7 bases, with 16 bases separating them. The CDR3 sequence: CASVGAFSNTQYF. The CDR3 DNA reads TGTGCCAGCGTGGGGGCGTTCTCGAATACGCAGTATTTT.

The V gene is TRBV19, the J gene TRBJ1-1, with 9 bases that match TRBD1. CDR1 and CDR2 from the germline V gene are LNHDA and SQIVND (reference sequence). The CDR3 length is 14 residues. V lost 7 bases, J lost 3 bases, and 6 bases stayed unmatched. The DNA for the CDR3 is TGTGCCAGTATTCAGGGACAGGGTTACACTGAAGCTTTCTTT. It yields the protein CASIQGQGYTEAFF.

The CDR3 region has the DNA TGTGCCAGCAGCGCCGGACAGGGGACGGGTTCACCCCTCCACTTT. Residues: CASSAGQGTGSPLHF. The chain joins TRBV14 to TRBJ1-6, with TRBD1 matching 9 bases. The CDR3 extends over 15 amino acids. V shed 5 bases and J 9 bases; nucleotides not matched to a gene: 8. Germline-derived CDR1 and CDR2 are SGHDN and FVKESK.

The DNA for the CDR3 is TGTGCCTCGACAGGGACAACTAATGAAAAACTGTTTTTT. Translation gives CASTGTTNEKLFF. V is TRBV30 and J is TRBJ1-4; 7 bases match TRBD1. The trim removed 7 bases at V and 0 bases at J, leaving 2 bases unmatched. The CDR3 has 13 residues. Germline assignment: CDR1 GTSNPN and CDR2 SVGIG (reference sequence).

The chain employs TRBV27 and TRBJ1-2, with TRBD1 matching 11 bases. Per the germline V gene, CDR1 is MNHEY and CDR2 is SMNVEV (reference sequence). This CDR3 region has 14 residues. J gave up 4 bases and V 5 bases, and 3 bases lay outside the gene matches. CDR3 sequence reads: CASSRTGGSYGYTF. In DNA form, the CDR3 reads TGTGCCAGCAGTCGGACAGGGGGCAGCTATGGCTACACCTTC.

CDR3 DNA sequence: TGTGCCAGCAGGAGTTCCAGGGAAGAAAAACTGTTTTTT. This translates into CASRSSREEKLFF. This chain uses TRBV2 with TRBJ1-4; D perhaps matches TRBD1 (5 bases). Looked up from germline, CDR1 is SNHLY and CDR2 is FYNNEI. V was cut by 6 bases and J by 8 bases, with 13 bases left in between. This CDR3 has 13 residues.